The 16 T cell receptor beta chains reported below all come from one sample, sequenced in a study of CD8 T cells in Susac syndrome. Reverse transcription of roughly 0.45 to 1 ug RNA was performed with random hexamers. TCRdb reanalysed the immunoSEQ multiplex PCR reads using MiXCR and keeps one entry per CDR3 protein. The sample includes roughly 250,000 distinct CDR3 sequences, roughly 95% seen only once; the top ten take approximately 0.094%. The sequencing sample was made of CD4+ T cells from PBMCs. Source of these receptors: a human donor with Susac syndrome.

This chain uses TRBV20-1 with TRBJ2-2; 7 bases map to TRBD2. The ends lost 1 base at V and 0 bases at J; junction bases unmatched: 2. From germline, CDR1 is DFQATT and CDR2 SNEGSKA (reference sequence). CDR3 length: 15 residues. CDR3 nucleotide sequence: TGCAGTGCTAGAGCCGCGGGAGCGAACACCGGGGAGCTGTTTTTT. Amino acid sequence: CSARAAGANTGELFF.

This rearrangement joins TRBV11-1 to TRBJ2-6, with D possibly matching TRBD2 (5 bases). This CDR3 contains 18 residues. Germline V CDR1 and CDR2: SGHAT, FQDESV (reference sequence). V dropped 2 bases and J dropped 0 bases, with 14 bases sitting between them. The CDR3 protein is CASSLSAGGSSGANVLTF. DNA for the CDR3: TGTGCCAGCAGCTTAAGTGCAGGAGGAAGCTCTGGGGCCAACGTCCTGACTTTC.

The chain links TRBV7-9 to TRBJ2-4, with TRBD2 identical over 8 bases. The junction had 18 bases not matched to a gene; V was cut back by 5 bases and J by 3 bases. Germline V gene lookup returns CDR1 SEHNR and CDR2 FQNEAQ (reference sequence). The CDR3 loop spans 19 amino acids. For the CDR3, the DNA is TGTGCCAGCAGCCCAAGCAAAGCGGGAGCCGAGACCGACAAAAACATTCAGTACTTC. The encoded protein is CASSPSKAGAETDKNIQYF. Full variable domain (remainder filled in from reference TRBV7-9 and TRBJ2-4): DTGVSQNPRHKITKRGQNVTFRCDPISEHNRLYWYRQTLGQGPEFLTYFQNEAQLEKSRLLSDRFSAERPKGSFSTLEIQRTEQGDSAMYLCASSPSKAGAETDKNIQYFGAGTRLSVL.

J is TRBJ2-3 and V is TRBV14; a weak D match, TRBD1 (5 bases). Trimming cost V 0 bases and J 6 bases, with 10 bases left between them. Germline CDR1 and CDR2: SGHDN and FVKESK. This CDR3 comprises 14 residues. CDR3 DNA sequence: TGTGCCAGCAGCCAAGAACAGGCGTCTGATACGCAGTATTTT. Its protein product is CASSQEQASDTQYF.

V usage is TRBV5-1 and J usage is TRBJ2-5; tentatively, D is TRBD1 or TRBD2 (6 bases each). With 0 bases removed from V and 5 bases from J, the gap between germline ends came to 14 bases. Germline V CDR1 and CDR2: SGHRS, YFSETQ. The CDR3 sequence is 15 residues long. The CDR3 DNA reads TGCGCCAGCAGCTTGGGGACGGGGGCCGGGGAGACCCAGTACTTC. Encoded protein: CASSLGTGAGETQYF.

V and J are TRBV18 and TRBJ2-7; D is unclear. Germline loops: CDR1 KGHSH, CDR2 LQKENI. The CDR3 is 15 residues long. Trimming removed 3 bases from V and 3 bases from J, with 15 bases in between. CDR3 in amino acids: CASSPPTLGLYEQYF. CDR3 coding DNA: TGTGCCAGCTCACCTCCAACCTTAGGCCTCTACGAGCAGTACTTC.

The gene calls are TRBV5-8 and TRBJ1-5; D may be TRBD1 (5 bases). Trimming took 4 bases from V and 1 from J, leaving 12 bases between them. This CDR3 has 15 residues. Germline CDR1 SGHTS, CDR2 YDEGEE. The CDR3 sequence is CASSQGLISNQPQHF. The CDR3 nucleotides read TGTGCCAGCAGCCAGGGACTGATAAGCAATCAGCCCCAGCATTTT.

This chain links TRBV12-3 or TRBV12-4 with TRBJ2-7; no firm D call. Trimming removed 3 bases at V and 0 bases at J, with 12 bases between. This CDR3 is built from 15 residues. The CDR3: CASSFVLTDSYEQYF. Written as DNA, the CDR3 is TGTGCCAGCAGTTTTGTTCTCACGGACTCCTACGAGCAGTACTTC.

The chain recombines TRBV30 with TRBJ2-6; perhaps TRBD1 as D (6 bases). The germline V gene encodes CDR1 GTSNPN and CDR2 SVGIG (reference sequence). This CDR3 region has 20 residues. V dropped 4 bases and J dropped 0 bases, with 25 bases sitting between them. The CDR3 spells CAWKGTSIKTLSSGANVLTF. CDR3 in DNA: TGTGCCTGGAAAGGGACAAGCATTAAAACGCTCAGCTCTGGGGCCAACGTCCTGACTTTC.

The chain links TRBV29-1 to TRBJ2-7, with 11 nucleotides matching TRBD2. Losses at the gene ends were 3 bases for V and 6 bases for J; bases not matched to a gene: 4. Germline V gene data show CDR1 as SQVTM and CDR2 as ANQGSEA. There are 13 residues in the CDR3. The CDR3 coding sequence is TGCAGCGTTGAGGGGGGACTAGCGGCCGAGCAGTACTTC. Translating gives CSVEGGLAAEQYF.

The gene calls are TRBV30 and TRBJ1-1; maybe TRBD1 (6 bases). Deletions cut 5 bases from V and 2 bases from J, with 12 bases between. This CDR3 spans 13 amino acids. In germline, CDR1 is GTSNPN, CDR2 SVGIG (reference sequence). DNA for the CDR3: TGTGCCTGGGGACAGCGTACCAACACTGAAGCTTTCTTT. It is translated as CAWGQRTNTEAFF.

The chain links TRBV2 to TRBJ2-7; D is undetermined. Germline CDR1 reads SNHLY; CDR2 reads FYNNEI. Trimming shortened V by 7 bases and J by 0 bases, and 13 bases separated the two germline ends. This CDR3 is built from 14 residues. The CDR3 DNA reads as TGTGCCAGCACTATCGAGACCACCTCCTACGAGCAGTACTTC. Translation: CASTIETTSYEQYF.

The chain recombines TRBV29-1 with TRBJ2-2; 8 bases align to TRBD1. CDR1 and CDR2 from the germline V gene are SQVTM and ANQGSEA. The CDR3 covers 15 residues. Trimming took 7 bases from V and 7 from J; bases not matched to a gene: 14. This CDR3 is CSAYGQGSKNGELFF. The CDR3 coding sequence is TGCAGCGCCTACGGACAGGGATCGAAGAACGGGGAGCTGTTTTTT.

The V gene is TRBV5-4, the J gene TRBJ1-2; possible D gene TRBD1, 6 bases. Germline-derived CDR1 and CDR2 are SGHNT and YYREEE (reference sequence). Between the trimmed V and J ends, which lost 4 bases and 4 bases, there was a span of 17 bases. This CDR3 has 15 amino acids. In DNA form, the CDR3 reads TGTGCCAGCAGCCGGAATGCCGGGACATCCTATGGCTACACCTTC. It specifies CASSRNAGTSYGYTF.

This chain uses TRBV4-1 with TRBJ2-7, with D maybe TRBD2 (6 bases). The CDR3 contains 18 residues. Trimming took 10 bases from V and 0 from J, leaving 28 bases between them. The germline V gene encodes CDR1 MGHRA and CDR2 YSYEKL. CDR3 sequence (DNA): TGCGCCATACCACGCAGAGGGGAGGTGGGATTAAGCTCCTACGAGCAGTACTTC. The encoded protein is CAIPRRGEVGLSSYEQYF.

V gene TRBV11-2 combines with J gene TRBJ2-3, with TRBD2 matching over 7 bases. CDR1 is SGHAT and CDR2 is FQNNGV in the germline V gene. V shed 4 bases and J 6 bases; nucleotides not matched to a gene: 7. The CDR3 extends over 14 amino acids. CDR3 region: CASSSQAGVDTQYF. Here the CDR3 DNA reads TGTGCCAGCAGCTCGCAGGCGGGAGTGGATACGCAGTATTTT.